This entry lists 10 T cell receptor beta chains sequenced from one sample in a study of OX40 agonist ivuxolimab in advanced cancers. TCRdb keeps only in-frame clones here, not all; method: immunoSEQ multiplex PCR. This table has 47,000 or so clones, roughly 90% appearing once. The sequencing used CD4+ or CD8+ T cells sorted from blood, collected in a trial of the OX40 agonist ivuxolimab. The source is an adult with an advanced solid tumor such as melanoma, head and neck, liver or kidney cancer.

V is TRBV29-1 and J is TRBJ1-1; D remains ambiguous. Germline lookup yields CDR1 SQVTM and CDR2 ANQGSEA. The CDR3 extends over 12 amino acids. Trimming cost V 3 bases and J 4 bases, with 9 bases left between them. CDR3 DNA: TGCAGCGTTGAGGCGGGTTTCACTGAAGCTTTCTTT. Amino acids: CSVEAGFTEAFF.

This clone was seen a few times. CDR3 region: CASSMGGGPYEQYF. In DNA, the CDR3 is TGTGCCAGTAGTATGGGGGGGGGCCCCTACGAGCAGTACTTC. The rearrangement links TRBV19 to TRBJ2-7, with D maybe TRBD2 (7 bases). The germline V gene encodes CDR1 LNHDA and CDR2 SQIVND (reference sequence). The CDR3 covers 14 residues. Trimming left V 3 bases short and J 2 bases short, with 11 bases between.

A single count supports this clone. The rearrangement links TRBV27 to TRBJ1-5; tentatively, D is TRBD1 (6 bases). This CDR3 contains 14 residues. The V gene lost 6 bases and the J gene lost 0 bases, with 9 bases spanning the gap. Germline V CDR1 and CDR2: MNHEY, SMNVEV (reference sequence). As DNA, the CDR3 is TGTGCCAGCAGGCCAGGGGTTAGCAATCAGCCCCAGCATTTT. Its protein is CASRPGVSNQPQHF.

This chain uses TRBV5-5 with TRBJ1-1; D is perhaps TRBD1 (5 bases). Germline CDR1 and CDR2: SGHKS and YYEKEE (reference sequence). Trimming took 0 bases from V and 2 from J, leaving 8 bases between them. CDR3 size: 14 residues. CDR3 residues: CASSLGGINTEAFF. The CDR3 DNA reads as TGTGCCAGCAGCTTGGGGGGGATTAACACTGAAGCTTTCTTT. The variable domain in full, with the rest retrieved from reference TRBV5-5 and TRBJ1-1, is DAGVTQSPTHLIKTRGQQVTLRCSPISGHKSVSWYQQVLGQGPQFIFQYYEKEERGRGNFPDRFSARQFPNYSSELNVNALLLGDSALYLCASSLGGINTEAFFGQGTRLTVV.

The V gene is TRBV2, the J gene TRBJ2-5, with unresolved D. The CDR3 totals 12 residues. V lost 7 bases and J 2 bases, leaving 8 bases between the germline ends. Germline V gene lookup returns CDR1 SNHLY and CDR2 FYNNEI. Here the CDR3 DNA reads TGTGCCAGCAAACTTCAGCAAGAGACCCAGTACTTC. It codes for CASKLQQETQYF.

The rearrangement uses TRBV4-1 and TRBJ2-6, with D unclear. The CDR3 loop spans 15 amino acids. The V end was cut by 4 bases, the J end by 1 base, with 8 bases between. CDR1 MGHRA and CDR2 YSYEKL come from the germline V gene. The CDR3 region has the DNA TGCGCCAGCAGCCTTTGGGTTTCTGGGGCCAACGTCCTGACTTTC. Amino acids: CASSLWVSGANVLTF.

This chain connects TRBV4-3 to TRBJ1-4; D not resolved. The germline V gene has CDR1 LGHNA and CDR2 YSLEER. The CDR3 is 15 residues long. Trimming took 0 bases from V and 3 from J, leaving 8 bases between them. CDR3 DNA sequence: TGCGCCAGCAGCCAAGATTTGGAGTCTAATGAAAAACTGTTTTTT. This sequence encodes CASSQDLESNEKLFF.

V gene TRBV6-4 combines with J gene TRBJ1-5; 8 bases align to TRBD1. The V segment lost 5 bases and the J segment 5 bases; nucleotides outside the gene matches: 5. Germline V CDR1 and CDR2: MRHNA, SNTAGT. This CDR3 has 14 residues. CDR3 sequence reads: CASSRTGPYQPQHF. Here the CDR3 DNA reads TGTGCCAGCAGTAGGACAGGGCCCTATCAGCCCCAGCATTTT.

This chain links TRBV29-1 with TRBJ2-3; possibly TRBD1 or TRBD2 for D (6 bases each). Trimming stripped 4 bases from V and 3 bases from J, with 14 bases between. The germline V gene has CDR1 SQVTM and CDR2 ANQGSEA. The CDR3 covers 14 residues. The chain's CDR3 is CSVGPGARTDTQYF. CDR3 in DNA: TGCAGCGTTGGCCCGGGGGCCCGGACAGATACGCAGTATTTT.

There are a few counts of this clone. The chain is built from TRBV5-4 and TRBJ1-3; D possibly corresponds to TRBD1 (5 bases). Germline V lookup: CDR1 SGHNT, CDR2 YYREEE (reference sequence). This CDR3 contains 14 residues. Trimming removed 2 bases from V and 4 bases from J, with 10 bases in between. The CDR3 is CASSFSGFGNTIYF. The CDR3 DNA reads as TGTGCCAGCAGCTTTTCAGGGTTCGGAAACACCATATATTTT.